This T cell receptor beta chain was obtained from a study of cytomegalovirus exposure and HLA in healthy donors. V was trimmed by 1 base and J by 0 bases, leaving 18 bases between them. Germline-derived CDR1 and CDR2 are KGHSH and LQKENI. CDR3 length: 18 residues. Profiling relied on immunoSEQ multiplex PCR, and the TCRdb table lists in-frame clones only, not all of them. This table has about 110,000 clones, roughly 86% appearing once. The receptor's source is a young woman in good health and CMV-seropositive. J is TRBJ1-1 and V is TRBV18; tentative D call: TRBD1 (6 bases). Specimen: PBMCs. The CDR3 spells CASSPLVRQGSMNTEAFF. The CDR3 nucleotides read TGTGCCAGCTCACCACTTGTTCGGCAGGGGTCCATGAACACTGAAGCTTTCTTT.